This T cell receptor (beta chain) was sequenced in a study of long-term antiretroviral therapy in people with HIV. As regards this clone: Its antigen is unidentified.

They ran version v3.0 of the immunoSEQ assay at survey level. Using immunoSEQ multiplex PCR, the repertoire was profiled, and TCRdb retains in-frame clones only, with some absent. The sample consists of approximately 34,000 clones, around 83% of them appearing once. Donors each had at least one pre-ART PBMC sample and at least two post-ART ones. With 5 bases removed from V and 3 bases from J, the gap between germline ends came to 14 bases. In germline, CDR1 is SGHTA, CDR2 FQGNSA. The CDR3 spans 14 residues. Study conclusions and caveats: The study found narrower CDR3 length ranges in HIV repertoires than in controls. Subsequent to ART, diversity was augmented yet persisted below that of transplant donor controls.

Source: unsorted PBMCs, taken 1 year after starting antiretroviral therapy. The receptor comes from a man aged 18 to 30 with HIV. The chain employs TRBV7-2 and TRBJ2-7; tentative D call: TRBD1 (6 bases). This chain's CDR3 is CASSRGGTGYEQYF. The CDR3 region has the DNA TGTGCCAGCAGCCGAGGGGGAACCGGCTACGAGCAGTACTTC.